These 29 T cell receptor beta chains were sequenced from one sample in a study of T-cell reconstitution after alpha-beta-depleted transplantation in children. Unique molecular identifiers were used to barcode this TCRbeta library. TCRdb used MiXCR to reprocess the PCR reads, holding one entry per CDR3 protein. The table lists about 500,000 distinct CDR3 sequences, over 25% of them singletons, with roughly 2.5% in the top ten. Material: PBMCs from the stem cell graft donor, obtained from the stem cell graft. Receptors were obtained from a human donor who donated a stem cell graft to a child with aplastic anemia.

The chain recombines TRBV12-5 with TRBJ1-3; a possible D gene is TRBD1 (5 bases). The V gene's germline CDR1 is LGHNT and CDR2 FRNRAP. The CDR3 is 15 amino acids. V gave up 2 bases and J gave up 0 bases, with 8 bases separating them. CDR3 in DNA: TGTGCTAGTGGTTTGTACGGGACCTCTGGAAACACCATATATTTT. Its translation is CASGLYGTSGNTIYF.

The CDR3 DNA reads as TGCAGTGCTAGTACAGGGAGCTCTGGGGCCAACGTCCTGACTTTC. Encoded protein: CSASTGSSGANVLTF. This chain uses TRBV20-1 with TRBJ2-6; perhaps TRBD1 as D (6 bases). Germline values: CDR1 DFQATT, CDR2 SNEGSKA (reference sequence). The CDR3 runs 15 residues. V lost 3 bases and J lost 0, with 9 bases in between.

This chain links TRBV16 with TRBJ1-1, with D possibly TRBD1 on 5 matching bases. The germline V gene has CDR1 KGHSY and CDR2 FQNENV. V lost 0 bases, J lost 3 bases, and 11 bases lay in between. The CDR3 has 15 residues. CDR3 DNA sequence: TGTGCCAGCAGCCAATCGTCCAGGGCAGACACTGAAGCTTTCTTT. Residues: CASSQSSRADTEAFF.

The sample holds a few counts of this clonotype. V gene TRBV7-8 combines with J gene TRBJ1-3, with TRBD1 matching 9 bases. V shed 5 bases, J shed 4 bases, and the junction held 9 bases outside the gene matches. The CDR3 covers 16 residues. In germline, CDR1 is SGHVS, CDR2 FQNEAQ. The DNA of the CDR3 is TGTGCCAGCAGCCTAAAACAGGGGGCAAAAGGAAACACCATATATTTT. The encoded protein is CASSLKQGAKGNTIYF.

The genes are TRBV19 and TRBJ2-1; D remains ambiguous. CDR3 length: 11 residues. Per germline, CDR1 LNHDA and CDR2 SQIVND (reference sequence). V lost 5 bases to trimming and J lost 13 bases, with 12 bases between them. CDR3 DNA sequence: TGTGCCAGTAGTCAGAAGGTTGTACAGTTCTTC. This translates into CASSQKVVQFF.

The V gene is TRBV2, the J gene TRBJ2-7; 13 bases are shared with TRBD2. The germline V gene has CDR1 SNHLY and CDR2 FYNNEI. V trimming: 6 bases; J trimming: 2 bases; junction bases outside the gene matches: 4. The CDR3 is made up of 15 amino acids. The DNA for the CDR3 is TGTGCCAGCAGACCTGGACTAGCGGGAGCCTACGAGCAGTACGTC. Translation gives CASRPGLAGAYEQYV.

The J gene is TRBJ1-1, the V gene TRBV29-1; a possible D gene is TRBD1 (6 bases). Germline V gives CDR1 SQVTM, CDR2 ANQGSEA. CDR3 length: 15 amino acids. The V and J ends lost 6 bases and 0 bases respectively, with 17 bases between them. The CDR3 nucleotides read TGCAGCGTCTCCCTCCGACAGGCGGTGAACACTGAAGCTTTCTTT. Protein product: CSVSLRQAVNTEAFF.

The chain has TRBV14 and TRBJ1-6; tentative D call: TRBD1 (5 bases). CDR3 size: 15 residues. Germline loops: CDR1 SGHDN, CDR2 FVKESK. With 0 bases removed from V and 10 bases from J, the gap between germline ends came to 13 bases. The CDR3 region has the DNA TGTGCCAGCAGCCAAGAATATCAGGGAGGCTCACCCCTCCACTTT. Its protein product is CASSQEYQGGSPLHF.

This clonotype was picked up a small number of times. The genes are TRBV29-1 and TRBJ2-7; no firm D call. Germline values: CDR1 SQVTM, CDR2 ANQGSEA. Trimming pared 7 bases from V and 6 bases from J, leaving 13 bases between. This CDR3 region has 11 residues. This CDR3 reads CSAAQAGEQYF. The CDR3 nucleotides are TGCAGCGCTGCCCAGGCAGGCGAGCAGTACTTC.

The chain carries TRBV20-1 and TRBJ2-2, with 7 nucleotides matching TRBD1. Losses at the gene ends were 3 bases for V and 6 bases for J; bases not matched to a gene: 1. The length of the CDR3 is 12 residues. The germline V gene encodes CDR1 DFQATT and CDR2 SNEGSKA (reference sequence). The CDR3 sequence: CSASQGAGELFF. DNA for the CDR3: TGCAGTGCTAGTCAGGGGGCCGGGGAGCTGTTTTTT.

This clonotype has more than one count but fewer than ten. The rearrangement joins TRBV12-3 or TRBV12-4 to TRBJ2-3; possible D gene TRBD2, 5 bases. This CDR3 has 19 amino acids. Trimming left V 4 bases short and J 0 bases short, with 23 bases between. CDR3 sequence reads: CASSSGRRRTDPSTDTQYF. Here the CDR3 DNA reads TGTGCCAGCAGTTCCGGTCGTCGGCGGACTGACCCTAGCACAGATACGCAGTATTTT.

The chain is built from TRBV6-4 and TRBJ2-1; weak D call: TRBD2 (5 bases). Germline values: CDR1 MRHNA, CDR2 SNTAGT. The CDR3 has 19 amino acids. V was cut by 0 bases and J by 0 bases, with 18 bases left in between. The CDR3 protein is CASSDSGYYEGHSYNEQFF. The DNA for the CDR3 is TGTGCCAGCAGTGACTCGGGATACTATGAGGGTCACTCCTACAATGAGCAGTTCTTC.

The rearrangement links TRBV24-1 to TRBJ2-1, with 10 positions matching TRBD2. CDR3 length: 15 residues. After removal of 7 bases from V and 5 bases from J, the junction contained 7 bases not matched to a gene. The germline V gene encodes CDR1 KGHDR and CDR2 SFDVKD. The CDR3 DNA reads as TGTGCCACCAGCCGAACCAGCGGGGGGGACAATGAGCAGTTCTTC. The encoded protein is CATSRTSGGDNEQFF.

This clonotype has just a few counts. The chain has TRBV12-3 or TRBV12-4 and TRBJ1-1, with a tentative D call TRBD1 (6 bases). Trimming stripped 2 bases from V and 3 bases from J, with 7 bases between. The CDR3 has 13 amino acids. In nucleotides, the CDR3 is TGTGCCAGCAGTTTAAACAGGGACACTGAAGCTTTCTTT. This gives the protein CASSLNRDTEAFF.

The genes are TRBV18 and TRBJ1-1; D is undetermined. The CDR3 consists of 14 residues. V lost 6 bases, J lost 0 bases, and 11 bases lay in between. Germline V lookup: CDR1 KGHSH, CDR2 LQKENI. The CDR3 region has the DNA TGTGCCAGCTCGCTTATGGAAATGAACACTGAAGCTTTCTTT. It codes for CASSLMEMNTEAFF.

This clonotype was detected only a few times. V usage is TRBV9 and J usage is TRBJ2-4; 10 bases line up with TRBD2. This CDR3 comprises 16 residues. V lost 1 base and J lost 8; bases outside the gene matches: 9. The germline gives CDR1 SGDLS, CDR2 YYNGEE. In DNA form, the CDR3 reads TGTGCCAGCAGCGTATCTAGCGGGAGCGGGTGGGACATTCAGTACTTC. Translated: CASSVSSGSGWDIQYF.

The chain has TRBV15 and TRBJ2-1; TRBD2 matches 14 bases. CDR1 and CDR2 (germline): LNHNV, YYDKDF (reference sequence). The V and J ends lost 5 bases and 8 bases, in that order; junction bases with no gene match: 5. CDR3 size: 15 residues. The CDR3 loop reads CATSYGTSGSYEQFF. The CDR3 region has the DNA TGTGCCACCAGCTACGGGACTAGCGGGAGCTATGAGCAGTTCTTC.

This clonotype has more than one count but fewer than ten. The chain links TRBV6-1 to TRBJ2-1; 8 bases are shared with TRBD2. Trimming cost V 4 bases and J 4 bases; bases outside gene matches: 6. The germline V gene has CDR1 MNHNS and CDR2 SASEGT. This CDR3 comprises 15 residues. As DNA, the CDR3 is TGTGCCAGCAGTGCGGCGGGGGGCGCATACAATGAGCAGTTCTTC. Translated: CASSAAGGAYNEQFF.

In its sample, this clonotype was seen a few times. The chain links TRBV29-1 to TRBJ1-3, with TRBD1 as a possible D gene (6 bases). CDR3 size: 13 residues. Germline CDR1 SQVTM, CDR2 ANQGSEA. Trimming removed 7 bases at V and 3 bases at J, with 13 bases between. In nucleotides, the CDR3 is TGCAGCGCCATCACAGGGAATGGAAACACCATATATTTT. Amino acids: CSAITGNGNTIYF.

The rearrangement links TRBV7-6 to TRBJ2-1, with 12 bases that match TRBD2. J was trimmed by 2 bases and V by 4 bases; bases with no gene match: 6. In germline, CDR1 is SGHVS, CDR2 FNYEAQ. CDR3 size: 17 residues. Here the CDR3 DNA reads TGTGCCAGCAGCTCGGGACTAGCGGGCACGGCCTACAATGAGCAGTTCTTC. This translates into CASSSGLAGTAYNEQFF.

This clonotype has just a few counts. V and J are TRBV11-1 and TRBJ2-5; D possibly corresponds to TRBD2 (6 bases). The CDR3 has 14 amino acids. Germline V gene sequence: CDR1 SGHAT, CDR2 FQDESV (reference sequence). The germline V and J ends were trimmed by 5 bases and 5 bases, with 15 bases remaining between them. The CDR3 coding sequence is TGTGCCAGCAGCACGGGTGGAGGAGGGGAGACCCAGTACTTC. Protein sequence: CASSTGGGGETQYF.

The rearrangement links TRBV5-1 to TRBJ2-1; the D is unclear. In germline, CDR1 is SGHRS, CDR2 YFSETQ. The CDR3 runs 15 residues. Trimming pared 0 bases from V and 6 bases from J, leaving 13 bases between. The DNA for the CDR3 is TGCGCCAGCAGCTTGGGTTCGACGTGGGGCAATGAGCAGTTCTTC. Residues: CASSLGSTWGNEQFF.

The CDR3 sequence: CASSYEGAQTEAFF. CDR3 DNA: TGTGCCAGCAGTTACGAAGGGGCGCAAACTGAAGCTTTCTTT. The chain has TRBV6-5 and TRBJ1-1, with D possibly TRBD1 on 5 matching bases. Germline V lookup: CDR1 MNHEY, CDR2 SVGAGI. Between the trimmed V and J ends, which lost 2 bases and 5 bases, there was a span of 12 bases. The CDR3 spans 14 residues.

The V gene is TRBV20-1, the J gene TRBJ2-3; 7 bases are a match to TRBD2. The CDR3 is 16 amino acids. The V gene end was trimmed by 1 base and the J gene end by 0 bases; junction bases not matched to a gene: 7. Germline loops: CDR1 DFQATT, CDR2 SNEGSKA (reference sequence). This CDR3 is CSARGQAGHSTDTQYF. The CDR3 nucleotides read TGCAGTGCTAGAGGTCAAGCGGGGCATAGCACAGATACGCAGTATTTT.

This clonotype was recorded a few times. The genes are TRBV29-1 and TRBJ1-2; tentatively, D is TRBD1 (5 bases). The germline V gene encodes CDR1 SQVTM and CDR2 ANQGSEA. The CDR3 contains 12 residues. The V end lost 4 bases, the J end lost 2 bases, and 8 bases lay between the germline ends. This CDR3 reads CSVGWGNYGYTF. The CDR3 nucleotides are TGCAGCGTTGGTTGGGGGAACTATGGCTACACCTTC.

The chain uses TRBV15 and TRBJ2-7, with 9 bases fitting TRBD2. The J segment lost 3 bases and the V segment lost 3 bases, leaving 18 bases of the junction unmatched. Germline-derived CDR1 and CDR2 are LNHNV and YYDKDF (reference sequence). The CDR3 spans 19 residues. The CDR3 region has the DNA TGTGCCACCAGCAGGGTACCGAGTGCCTCCCTGACTAGCGGCTACGAGCAGTACTTC. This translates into CATSRVPSASLTSGYEQYF. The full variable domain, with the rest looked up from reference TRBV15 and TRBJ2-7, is DAMVIQNPRYQVTQFGKPVTLSCSQTLNHNVMYWYQQKSSQAPKLLFHYYDKDFNNEADTPDNFQSRRPNTSFCFLDIRSPGLGDTAMYLCATSRVPSASLTSGYEQYFGPGTRLTVT.

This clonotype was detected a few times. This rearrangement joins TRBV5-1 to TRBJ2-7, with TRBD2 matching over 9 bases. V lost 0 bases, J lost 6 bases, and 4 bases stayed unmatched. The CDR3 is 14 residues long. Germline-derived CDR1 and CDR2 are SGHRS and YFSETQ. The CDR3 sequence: CASSLVREGSEQYF. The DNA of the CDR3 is TGCGCCAGCAGCTTGGTGCGGGAGGGCTCCGAGCAGTACTTC.

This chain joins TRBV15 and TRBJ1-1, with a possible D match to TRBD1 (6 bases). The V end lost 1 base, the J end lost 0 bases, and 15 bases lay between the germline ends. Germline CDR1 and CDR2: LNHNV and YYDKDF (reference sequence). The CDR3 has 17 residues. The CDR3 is CATSRAPNDRLNTEAFF. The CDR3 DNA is TGTGCCACCAGCAGAGCCCCCAACGACAGGCTGAACACTGAAGCTTTCTTT.

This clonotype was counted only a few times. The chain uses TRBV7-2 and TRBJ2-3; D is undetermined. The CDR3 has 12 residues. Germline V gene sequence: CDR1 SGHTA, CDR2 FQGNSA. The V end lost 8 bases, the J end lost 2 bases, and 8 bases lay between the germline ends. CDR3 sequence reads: CASSPVTDTQYF. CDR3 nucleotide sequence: TGTGCCAGCTCACCGGTCACAGATACGCAGTATTTT. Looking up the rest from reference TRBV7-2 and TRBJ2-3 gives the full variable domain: GAGVSQSPSNKVTEKGKDVELRCDPISGHTALYWYRQSLGQGLEFLIYFQGNSAPDKSGLPSDRFSAERTGGSVSTLTIQRTQQEDSAVYLCASSPVTDTQYFGPGTRLTVL.